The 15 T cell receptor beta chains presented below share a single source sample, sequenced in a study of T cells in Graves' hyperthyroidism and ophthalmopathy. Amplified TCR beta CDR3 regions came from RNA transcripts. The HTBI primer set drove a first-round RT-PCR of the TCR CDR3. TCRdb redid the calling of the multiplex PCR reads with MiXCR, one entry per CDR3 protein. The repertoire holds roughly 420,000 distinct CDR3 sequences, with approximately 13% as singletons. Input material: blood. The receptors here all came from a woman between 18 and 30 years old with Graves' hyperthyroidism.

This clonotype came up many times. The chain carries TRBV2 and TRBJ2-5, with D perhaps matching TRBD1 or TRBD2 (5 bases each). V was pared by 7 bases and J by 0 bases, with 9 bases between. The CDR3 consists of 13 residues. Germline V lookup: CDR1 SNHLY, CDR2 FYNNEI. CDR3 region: CASNRGNQETQYF. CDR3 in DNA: TGTGCCAGCAACCGGGGCAACCAAGAGACCCAGTACTTC.

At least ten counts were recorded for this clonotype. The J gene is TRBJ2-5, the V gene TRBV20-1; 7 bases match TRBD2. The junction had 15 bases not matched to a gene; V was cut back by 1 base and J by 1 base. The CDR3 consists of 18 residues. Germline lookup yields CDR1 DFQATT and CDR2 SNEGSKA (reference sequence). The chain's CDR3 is CSARALGRQGGSQETQYF. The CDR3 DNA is TGCAGTGCTAGAGCCCTAGGCAGGCAGGGAGGGTCCCAAGAGACCCAGTACTTC.

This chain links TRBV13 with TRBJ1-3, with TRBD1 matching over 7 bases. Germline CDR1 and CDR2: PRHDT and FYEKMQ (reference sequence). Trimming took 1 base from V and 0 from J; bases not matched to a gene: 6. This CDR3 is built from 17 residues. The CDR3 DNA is TGTGCCAGCAGCTTAGTGAGACAGGGCTTCTCTGGAAACACCATATATTTT. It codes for CASSLVRQGFSGNTIYF.

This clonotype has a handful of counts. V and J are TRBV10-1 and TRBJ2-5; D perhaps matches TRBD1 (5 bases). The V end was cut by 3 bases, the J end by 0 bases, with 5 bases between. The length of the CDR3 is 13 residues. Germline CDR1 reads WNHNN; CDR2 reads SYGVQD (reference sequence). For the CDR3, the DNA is TGCGCCAGCAGTGACAGGGACCAAGAGACCCAGTACTTC. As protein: CASSDRDQETQYF.

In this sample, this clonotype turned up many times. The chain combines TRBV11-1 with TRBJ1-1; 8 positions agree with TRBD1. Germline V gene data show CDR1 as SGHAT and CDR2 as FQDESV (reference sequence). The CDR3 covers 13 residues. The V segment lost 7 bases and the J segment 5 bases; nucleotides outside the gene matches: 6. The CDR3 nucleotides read TGTGCCAGCACTCCAGGGGGCCTTACTGAAGCTTTCTTT. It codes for CASTPGGLTEAFF.

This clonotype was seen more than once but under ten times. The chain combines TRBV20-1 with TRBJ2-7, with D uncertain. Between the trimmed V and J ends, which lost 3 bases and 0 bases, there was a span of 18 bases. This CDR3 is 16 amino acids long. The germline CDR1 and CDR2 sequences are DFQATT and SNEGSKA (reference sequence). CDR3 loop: CSASPSGFPSSYEQYF. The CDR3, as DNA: TGCAGTGCTAGCCCGAGTGGCTTTCCGAGCTCCTACGAGCAGTACTTC.

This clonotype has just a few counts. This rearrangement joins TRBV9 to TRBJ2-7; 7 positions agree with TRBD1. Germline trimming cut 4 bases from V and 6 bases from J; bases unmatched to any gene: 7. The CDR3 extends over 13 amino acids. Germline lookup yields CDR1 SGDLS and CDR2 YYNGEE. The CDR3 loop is CASSLGGQTEQYF. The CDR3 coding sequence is TGTGCCAGCAGCTTAGGGGGACAGACCGAGCAGTACTTC. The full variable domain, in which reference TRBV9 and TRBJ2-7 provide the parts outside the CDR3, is DSGVTQTPKHLITATGQRVTLRCSPRSGDLSVYWYQQSLDQGLQFLIQYYNGEERAKGNILERFSAQQFPDLHSELNLSSLELGDSALYFCASSLGGQTEQYFGPGTRLTVT.

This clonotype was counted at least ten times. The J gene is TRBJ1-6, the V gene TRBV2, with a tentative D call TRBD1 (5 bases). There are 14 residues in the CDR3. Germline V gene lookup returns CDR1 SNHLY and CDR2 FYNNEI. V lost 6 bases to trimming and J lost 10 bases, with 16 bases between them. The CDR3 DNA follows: TGTGCCAGCAGAGGGAAAGAGAGGGGCTCACCCCTCCACTTT. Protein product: CASRGKERGSPLHF.

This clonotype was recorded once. The CDR3 region has the DNA TGTGCCAGCAGTTACTCACCCGGGACAGATGGCTACACCTTC. Encoded protein: CASSYSPGTDGYTF. This sequence joins TRBV6-5 and TRBJ1-2; 7 positions agree with TRBD1. CDR3 length: 14 amino acids. Germline values: CDR1 MNHEY, CDR2 SVGAGI. V gave up 0 bases and J gave up 6 bases; unmatched junction bases: 4.

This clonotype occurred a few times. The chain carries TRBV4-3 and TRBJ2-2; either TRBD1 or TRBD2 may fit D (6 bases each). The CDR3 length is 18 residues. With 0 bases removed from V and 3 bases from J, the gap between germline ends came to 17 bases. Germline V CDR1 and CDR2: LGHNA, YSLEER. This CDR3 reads CASSQEGVGGHDTGELFF. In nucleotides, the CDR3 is TGCGCCAGCAGCCAAGAGGGGGTCGGGGGCCATGACACCGGGGAGCTGTTTTTT.

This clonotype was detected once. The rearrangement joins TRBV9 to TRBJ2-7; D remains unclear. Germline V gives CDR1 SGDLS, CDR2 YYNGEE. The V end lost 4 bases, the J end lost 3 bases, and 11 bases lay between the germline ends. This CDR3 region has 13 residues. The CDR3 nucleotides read TGTGCCAGCAGCCCAGACACTAACTACGAGCAGTACTTC. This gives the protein CASSPDTNYEQYF.

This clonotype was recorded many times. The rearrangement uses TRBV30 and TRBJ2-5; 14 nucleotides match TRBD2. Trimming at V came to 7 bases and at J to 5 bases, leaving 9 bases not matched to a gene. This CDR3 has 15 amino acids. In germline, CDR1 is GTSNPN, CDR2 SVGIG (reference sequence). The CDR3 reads CASTGTSGSGETQYF. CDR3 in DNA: TGTGCCTCCACCGGGACTAGCGGGAGTGGGGAGACCCAGTACTTC.

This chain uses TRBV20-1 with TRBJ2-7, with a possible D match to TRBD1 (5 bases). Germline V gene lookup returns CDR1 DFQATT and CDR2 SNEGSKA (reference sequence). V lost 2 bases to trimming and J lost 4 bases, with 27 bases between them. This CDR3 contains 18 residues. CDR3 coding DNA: TGCAGTGCTAGAAATCACGCCCTCCGTTCGCCCAGGGATTACGAGCAGTACTTC. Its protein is CSARNHALRSPRDYEQYF.

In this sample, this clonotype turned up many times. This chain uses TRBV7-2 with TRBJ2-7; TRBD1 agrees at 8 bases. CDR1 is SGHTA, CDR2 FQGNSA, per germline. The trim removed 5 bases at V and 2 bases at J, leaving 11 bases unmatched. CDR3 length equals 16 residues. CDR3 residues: CASSPGGGRGTYEQYF. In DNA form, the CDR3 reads TGTGCCAGCAGCCCAGGGGGCGGCCGGGGAACCTACGAGCAGTACTTC.

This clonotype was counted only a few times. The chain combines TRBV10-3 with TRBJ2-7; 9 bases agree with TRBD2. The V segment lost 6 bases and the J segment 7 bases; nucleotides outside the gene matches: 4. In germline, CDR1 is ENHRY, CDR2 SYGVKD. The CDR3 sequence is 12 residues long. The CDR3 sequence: CAISGLAREQYF. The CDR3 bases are TGTGCCATCAGCGGACTAGCGCGGGAGCAGTACTTC.